The present TCR beta chain was sequenced within a study of T cells in Graves' hyperthyroidism and ophthalmopathy. This clonotype was detected many times. There are 12 residues in the CDR3. CDR1 is SGHAT, CDR2 FQNNGV, per germline. V lost 6 bases to trimming and J lost 0 bases, with 6 bases between them. TCR beta CDR3 regions were amplified from RNA. During a first-round RT-PCR of the TCR CDR3, the HTBI primer set was used. TCRdb fed the multiplex PCR reads into MiXCR, producing one record per CDR3 protein. The sample contains 450,000 to 700,000 distinct CDR3 sequences, around 42% of which appear only once.

The origin of this receptor is an adult woman with Graves' disease, either hyperthyroidism or ophthalmopathy (not recorded which). This sequence joins TRBV11-2 and TRBJ2-7; D ambiguous. Sequences were obtained from peripheral blood or thyroid tissue (not recorded which). The CDR3 spells CASRRRSYEQYF. In DNA form, the CDR3 reads TGTGCCAGCAGAAGGCGCTCCTACGAGCAGTACTTC. The full variable domain, completed using reference TRBV11-2 and TRBJ2-7, is EAGVAQSPRYKIIEKRQSVAFWCNPISGHATLYWYQQILGQGPKLLIQFQNNGVVDDSQLPKDRFSAERLKGVDSTLKIQPAKLEDSAVYLCASRRRSYEQYFGPGTRLTVT.